What follows are 21 T cell receptor beta chains derived from one specimen sequenced in a study of CD8+ T cells in alopecia areata. After isolation, RNA underwent reverse transcription to generate cDNA as the sequencing template. Sequencing was performed with immunoSEQ multiplex PCR; in TCRdb, only in-frame clones are kept and a portion is missing. The sample carries roughly 200,000 clones, 30% to 40% recorded once. Treatment: oral pan-JAK inhibitor, 5-10 mg twice daily. Sample: CD4+ T cells sorted from blood, taken between weeks 30 and 35, from a patient treated with tofacitinib. These receptors all stem from a human donor with alopecia areata.

This clone was detected only once. The chain employs TRBV7-3 and TRBJ2-6; TRBD1 matches at 8 bases. The CDR3 is 17 residues long. V trimming: 5 bases; J trimming: 2 bases; junction bases outside the gene matches: 8. Germline loops: CDR1 SGHTA, CDR2 FQGTGA. The CDR3 region has the DNA TGTGCCAGCAGCCCCCAGGGACAGGTGGCTGGGGCCAACGTCCTGACTTTC. This sequence encodes CASSPQGQVAGANVLTF.

V is TRBV11-3 and J is TRBJ2-3; 8 nucleotides line up with TRBD2. CDR3 size: 16 residues. Germline V gene lookup returns CDR1 SGHNT and CDR2 YENEEA. The trim removed 2 bases at V and 4 bases at J, leaving 8 bases unmatched. The CDR3 sequence: CASSLRVLAEPDTQYF. In nucleotides, the CDR3 is TGTGCCAGCAGCTTACGGGTACTAGCGGAACCAGATACGCAGTATTTT.

The V call is TRBV25-1, the J call TRBJ1-5, with a tentative D call TRBD1 (5 bases). Germline V lookup: CDR1 MGHDK, CDR2 SYGVNS. V was cut by 0 bases and J by 4 bases, with 10 bases left in between. The CDR3 consists of 15 residues. The CDR3 DNA follows: TGTGCCAGCAGTGAATACGACAGCCAAAATCAGCCCCAGCATTTT. Its protein is CASSEYDSQNQPQHF.

The V gene is TRBV20-1, the J gene TRBJ2-1; D unresolved. The CDR3 is made up of 11 amino acids. CDR1 and CDR2 (germline): DFQATT, SNEGSKA (reference sequence). With 6 bases removed from V and 4 bases from J, the gap between germline ends came to 7 bases. The CDR3 loop reads CSASPYNEQFF. The CDR3, as DNA: TGCAGTGCGTCGCCTTACAATGAGCAGTTCTTC.

This clone occurred a few times. The chain couples TRBV14 to TRBJ2-3; 8 nucleotides match TRBD2. Per germline, CDR1 SGHDN and CDR2 FVKESK. The CDR3 runs 15 residues. The ends lost 7 bases at V and 2 bases at J; junction bases unmatched: 8. CDR3 amino acids: CASKNGGAFTDTQYF. CDR3 DNA: TGTGCCAGCAAAAACGGGGGGGCCTTCACAGATACGCAGTATTTT.

The CDR3 here is CAWSLAGGQPQHF. CDR3 nucleotide sequence: TGTGCCTGGAGTTTGGCCGGAGGTCAGCCCCAGCATTTT. The chain uses TRBV30 and TRBJ1-5; D remains ambiguous. Germline V gene data show CDR1 as GTSNPN and CDR2 as SVGIG (reference sequence). The length of the CDR3 is 13 residues. Trimming pared 2 bases from V and 6 bases from J, leaving 11 bases between.

This rearrangement joins TRBV5-6 to TRBJ2-5; TRBD1 might be the D (6 bases). Germline V CDR1 and CDR2: SGHDT, YYEEEE. With 3 bases removed from V and 4 bases from J, the gap between germline ends came to 16 bases. The CDR3 sequence is 15 residues long. The CDR3, as DNA: TGTGCCAGCAGCTACCAACAGGGTTTCGCAGAGACCCAGTACTTC. It codes for CASSYQQGFAETQYF.

Written as DNA, the CDR3 is TGTGCCAGCAGCCCCCAAAGCCCCGGACTAGCGTCCGAGCAGTACTTC. It yields the protein CASSPQSPGLASEQYF. The chain couples TRBV7-2 to TRBJ2-7, with 9 bases lining up with TRBD2. CDR3 size: 16 residues. CDR1 and CDR2 from the germline V gene are SGHTA and FQGNSA. V lost 5 bases to trimming and J lost 6 bases; unmatched junction nucleotides: 14.

This chain connects TRBV29-1 to TRBJ1-1; D not resolved. The germline gives CDR1 SQVTM, CDR2 ANQGSEA. Trimming left V 3 bases short and J 6 bases short, with 17 bases between. This CDR3 comprises 14 residues. DNA for the CDR3: TGCAGCGTTGAGGGCCGGCAAAAGAAGGCTGAAGCTTTCTTT. The encoded protein is CSVEGRQKKAEAFF.

This clone was seen a few times. The chain combines TRBV2 with TRBJ1-2; possible D gene TRBD1, 6 bases. This CDR3 spans 15 amino acids. Germline V gene data show CDR1 as SNHLY and CDR2 as FYNNEI. Trimming pared 4 bases from V and 4 bases from J, leaving 16 bases between. The CDR3, as DNA: TGTGCCAGCAGTGCAGGGGAGCTGGGCCCCTATGGCTACACCTTC. Translating gives CASSAGELGPYGYTF.

The genes are TRBV25-1 and TRBJ2-5, with D perhaps matching TRBD1 or TRBD2 (6 bases each). The germline CDR1 and CDR2 sequences are MGHDK and SYGVNS. V gave up 8 bases and J gave up 0 bases, with 16 bases separating them. The CDR3 spans 15 residues. Here the CDR3 reads CASGAVGGYQETQYF. The CDR3 region has the DNA TGTGCCAGCGGGGCGGTGGGGGGCTACCAAGAGACCCAGTACTTC.

The chain links TRBV7-6 to TRBJ1-1; D perhaps matches TRBD1 (5 bases). V dropped 5 bases and J dropped 5 bases, with 15 bases sitting between them. Germline V gives CDR1 SGHVS, CDR2 FNYEAQ. This CDR3 region has 14 residues. CDR3 nucleotides: TGTGCCAGCAGCCCATTGAGCGGGACTACTGAAGCTTTCTTT. Residues: CASSPLSGTTEAFF.

This clone was seen a few times. This sequence joins TRBV6-1 and TRBJ2-1; TRBD2 matches at 11 bases. With V trimmed by 6 bases and J by 3 bases, 1 base remained unmatched. The CDR3 is 14 residues long. Germline-derived CDR1 and CDR2 are MNHNS and SASEGT. CDR3 nucleotide sequence: TGTGCCAGCAGGACTAGCGGGAACTACAATGAGCAGTTCTTC. Amino acid sequence: CASRTSGNYNEQFF.

This clone has more than one count but fewer than ten. DNA of the CDR3: TGCAGCGTTGAAGATCGGTGGGCCCTGGATTCACCCCTCCACTTT. Translated: CSVEDRWALDSPLHF. The J gene is TRBJ1-6, the V gene TRBV29-1; D gene ambiguous. Germline V gene data show CDR1 as SQVTM and CDR2 as ANQGSEA. The CDR3 has 15 residues. V was trimmed by 0 bases and J by 8 bases, leaving 14 bases between them.

This chain connects TRBV13 to TRBJ2-1, with TRBD2 matching 7 bases. The length of the CDR3 is 18 residues. Looked up from germline, CDR1 is PRHDT and CDR2 is FYEKMQ (reference sequence). V shed 0 bases and J 0 bases; nucleotides not matched to a gene: 8. CDR3 amino acids: CASSLGLGGSGSYNEQFF. The CDR3 DNA reads TGTGCCAGCAGCTTAGGCCTCGGCGGGAGCGGCTCCTACAATGAGCAGTTCTTC.

The chain is built from TRBV11-1 and TRBJ1-1, with a possible D match to TRBD1 (6 bases). This CDR3 spans 15 amino acids. CDR1 SGHAT and CDR2 FQDESV come from the germline V gene (reference sequence). V gave up 5 bases and J gave up 0 bases, with 13 bases separating them. The CDR3 region is CASSRHRDLNTEAFF. In nucleotides, the CDR3 is TGTGCCAGCAGCCGTCACAGGGATCTGAACACTGAAGCTTTCTTT.

This rearrangement joins TRBV27 to TRBJ1-2; the D gene is possibly TRBD1 (6 bases). Germline V gene sequence: CDR1 MNHEY, CDR2 SMNVEV (reference sequence). The germline V and J ends were trimmed by 4 bases and 8 bases, with 20 bases remaining between them. The CDR3 runs 15 residues. The CDR3 DNA reads TGTGCCAGCAGTTCACGACAGGCCCCGGGAGAGGGCTACACCTTC. Translating it yields CASSSRQAPGEGYTF.

This clone was detected only a few times. The V and J genes are TRBV11-2 and TRBJ2-4; no definite D call. The CDR3 covers 13 residues. Germline lookup yields CDR1 SGHAT and CDR2 FQNNGV. Trimming removed 1 base from V and 8 bases from J, with 9 bases in between. CDR3 sequence reads: CASSLGRKDIQYF. In nucleotides, the CDR3 is TGTGCCAGCAGCTTAGGTCGCAAGGACATTCAGTACTTC.

V and J are TRBV7-9 and TRBJ2-5, with 7 positions matching TRBD2. Germline lookup yields CDR1 SEHNR and CDR2 FQNEAQ (reference sequence). The V segment lost 7 bases and the J segment 1 base; nucleotides outside the gene matches: 12. CDR3 length equals 16 residues. In DNA form, the CDR3 reads TGTGCCAGCAACCCGGGGACTACGGGGATCCAAGAGACCCAGTACTTC. Translating it yields CASNPGTTGIQETQYF.

The rearrangement joins TRBV5-1 to TRBJ2-1; 10 bases line up with TRBD2. Trimming cost V 4 bases and J 2 bases; bases outside gene matches: 12. CDR3 size: 18 residues. The germline V gene has CDR1 SGHRS and CDR2 YFSETQ. This chain's CDR3 is CASSTDSLAGGTYNEQFF. CDR3 sequence (DNA): TGCGCCAGCAGCACGGACTCGTTAGCGGGAGGAACCTACAATGAGCAGTTCTTC.

This clone was seen more than once but under ten times. V and J are TRBV18 and TRBJ1-2, with D possibly matching TRBD1 (6 bases). V lost 0 bases, J lost 0 bases, and 11 bases lay in between. The CDR3 extends over 16 amino acids. Per germline, CDR1 KGHSH and CDR2 LQKENI. The CDR3 region is CASSPPLTGANYGYTF. The CDR3 bases are TGTGCCAGCTCACCACCTCTGACAGGAGCTAACTATGGCTACACCTTC.